The source of this T cell receptor (beta chain) is a study of OX40 agonist ivuxolimab in advanced cancers. Study-level information: About 40% of patients had received prior checkpoint inhibitor therapy.

The table came from immunoSEQ multiplex PCR; TCRdb's copy has only in-frame clones and leaves some out. The sample yields some 35,000 clones, more than 65% seen once. Germline CDR1 reads LGHNA; CDR2 reads YNFKEQ. V lost 0 bases and J 2 bases, leaving 8 bases between the germline ends. The CDR3 runs to 14 residues. Patients were excluded for autoimmune disease history or systemic immunosuppression. The timepoints at which blood was sampled were baseline, cycle 4 day 1, and cycle 7 day 1. The V gene is TRBV4-2, the J gene TRBJ2-7; D gene unclear. The source is an adult with an advanced solid tumor such as melanoma, head and neck, liver or kidney cancer. Sequencing used CD4+ or CD8+ T cells sorted from blood, obtained in a trial of the OX40 agonist ivuxolimab. The CDR3 nucleotides read TGTGCCAGCAGCCAAGACCCCGGAGCCTACGAGCAGTACTTC. Translation: CASSQDPGAYEQYF.